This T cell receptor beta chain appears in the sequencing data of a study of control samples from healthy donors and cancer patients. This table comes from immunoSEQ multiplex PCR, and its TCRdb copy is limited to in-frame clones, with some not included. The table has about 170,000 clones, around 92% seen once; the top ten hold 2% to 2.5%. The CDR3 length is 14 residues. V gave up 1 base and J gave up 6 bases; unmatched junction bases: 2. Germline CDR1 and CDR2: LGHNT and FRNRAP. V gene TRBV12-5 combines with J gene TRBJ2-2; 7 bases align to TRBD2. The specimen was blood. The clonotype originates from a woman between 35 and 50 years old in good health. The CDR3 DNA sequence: TGTGCTAGTGGTTTGGAAGCGGGGCCCGGGGAGCTGTTTTTT. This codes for CASGLEAGPGELFF.